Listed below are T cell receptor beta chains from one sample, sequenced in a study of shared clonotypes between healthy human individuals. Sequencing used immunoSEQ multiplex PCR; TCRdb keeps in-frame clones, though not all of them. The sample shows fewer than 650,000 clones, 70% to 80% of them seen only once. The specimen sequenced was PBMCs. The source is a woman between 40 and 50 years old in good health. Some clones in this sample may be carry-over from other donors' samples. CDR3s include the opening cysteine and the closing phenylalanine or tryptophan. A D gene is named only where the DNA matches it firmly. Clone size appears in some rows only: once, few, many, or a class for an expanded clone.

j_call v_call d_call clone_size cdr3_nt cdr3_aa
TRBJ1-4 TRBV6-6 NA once TGTGCCAGCAGTTATCGCTGGATGACAACTAATGAAAAACTGTTTTTT CASSYRWMTTNEKLFF
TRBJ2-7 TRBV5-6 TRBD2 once TGTGCCAGCAGCTGGGGACTAGGGATCGAGCAGTACTTC CASSWGLGIEQYF
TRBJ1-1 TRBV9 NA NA TGTGCCAGCAGCGTAGGGAGGGCGGCTGAAGCTTTCTTT CASSVGRAAEAFF
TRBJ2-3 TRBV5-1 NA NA TGCGCCAGCAGCTCCCCGGGACTAGATACGCAGTATTTT CASSSPGLDTQYF
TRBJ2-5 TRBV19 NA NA TGTGCCAGTAGTATAAGGTGGGTCATCGGACGGAAACAAGAGACCCAGTACTTC CASSIRWVIGRKQETQYF
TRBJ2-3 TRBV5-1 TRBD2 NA TGCGCCAGCAGCATACTGGGACTAGCTTCAGATACGCAGTATTTT CASSILGLASDTQYF
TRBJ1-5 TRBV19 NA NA TGTGCCACCACCGGGAAGGTTGGCAATCAGCCCCAGCATTTT CATTGKVGNQPQHF
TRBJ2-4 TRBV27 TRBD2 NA TGTGCCAGCAGTAGAGGACTAGCGGGAGCAAGAGCCAAAAACATTCAGTACTTC CASSRGLAGARAKNIQYF
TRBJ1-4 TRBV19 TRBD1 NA TGTGCCAGTAGTACCCAATTCACCGGGACAGGGGTAGGCACTAATGAAAAACTGTTTTTT CASSTQFTGTGVGTNEKLFF
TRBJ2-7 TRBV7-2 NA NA TGTGCCAGCAGCCTAGCCGCGACTAGTGGGGCCTCCTACGAGCAGTACTTC CASSLAATSGASYEQYF
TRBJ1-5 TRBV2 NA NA TGTGCCAGCAGGCCCGGGACTCCCTCTGTGACCGATAGCAATCAGCCCCAGCACTTT CASRPGTPSVTDSNQPQHF
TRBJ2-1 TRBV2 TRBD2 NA TGTGCCAGCAGTGGTACTAGCGGGAGAATCTATGAGCAGTTCTTC CASSGTSGRIYEQFF
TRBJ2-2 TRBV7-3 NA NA TGTGCCAGCAGCAGGCGAGCATCCGGGGAGCTGTTTTTT CASSRRASGELFF
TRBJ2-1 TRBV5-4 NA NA TGTGCCAGCAGCTCATGGGGTCAGCGGGCGAGAAATGAGCAGTTCTTC CASSSWGQRARNEQFF
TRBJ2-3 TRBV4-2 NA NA TGTGCCAGCAGCCAAGATGGTCGGGCCGATACGCAGTATTTT CASSQDGRADTQYF
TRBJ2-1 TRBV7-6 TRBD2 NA TGTGCCAGCAGCCGACCGGGACTAGCTTTAGCGGGAGCAATGGGTGAGCAGTTCTTC CASSRPGLALAGAMGEQFF
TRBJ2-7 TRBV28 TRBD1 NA TGTGCCAGCAGTCCCCGGGACAGGAGTTTCTACGAGCAGTACTTC CASSPRDRSFYEQYF
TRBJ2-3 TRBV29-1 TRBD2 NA TGCAGCGTGGCCGGGACTAGCGGGAGTGGGCCCTACACAGATACGCAGTGTTTT CSVAGTSGSGPYTDTQCF
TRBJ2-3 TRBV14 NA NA TGTGCCAGCAGCCAAGTCCGACTAGGCCCAGATACGCAGTATTTT CASSQVRLGPDTQYF
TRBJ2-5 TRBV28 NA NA TGTGCCAGCAGTTTCCGGGGACAACCGCCCCAAGAGACCCAGTACTTC CASSFRGQPPQETQYF
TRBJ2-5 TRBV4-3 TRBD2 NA TGCGCCAGCAGCCAAAATGGACTAGCGGGGCAAGAGACCCAGTACTTC CASSQNGLAGQETQYF
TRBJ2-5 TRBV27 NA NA TGTGCCAGCAGTTTTTTAGAGACCCAGTACTTC CASSFLETQYF
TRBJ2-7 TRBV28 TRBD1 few TGTGCCAGCAGTTTTTCGGGACAGGGTTTCGACGAGCAGTACTTC CASSFSGQGFDEQYF
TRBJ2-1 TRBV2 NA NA TGTGCCAGCAGAGGTCTAGCGAGCTCCTACAATGAGCAGTTCTTC CASRGLASSYNEQFF
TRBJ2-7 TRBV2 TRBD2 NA TGTGCCAGCCGGACTAGCGGGAGGGCCAACGAGCAGTACTTC CASRTSGRANEQYF
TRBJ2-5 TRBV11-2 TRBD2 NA TGTGCCAGCAGCTTAGGGCGTCTAGCGGGACCGCAAGAGACCCAGTACTTC CASSLGRLAGPQETQYF
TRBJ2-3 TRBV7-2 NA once TGTGCCAGCAGCCGACAGGCGGGTGGGGTAGTAGGGTGGACAGATACGCAGTATTTT CASSRQAGGVVGWTDTQYF
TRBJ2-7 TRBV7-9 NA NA TGTGCCAGCAGCTTTGGTCTAACACTTACCTACGAGCAGTACTTC CASSFGLTLTYEQYF
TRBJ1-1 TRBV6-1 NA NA TGTGCCAGCAGCCAGTCGGCGAACACTGAAGCTTTCTTT CASSQSANTEAFF
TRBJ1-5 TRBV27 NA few TGTGCCAGTTCGGGGACTGGAGGTCAGCCCCAGCATTTT CASSGTGGQPQHF
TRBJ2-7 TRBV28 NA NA TGTGCCAGCACCCTTGAAAACTCCTACGAGCAGTACTTC CASTLENSYEQYF
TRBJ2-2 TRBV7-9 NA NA TGTGCCAGCAGCTCAATACTAGCAGCCGGGGAGCTGTTTTTT CASSSILAAGELFF
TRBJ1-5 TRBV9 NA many TGTGCCAGCAGCGTCTGGGGTGGCAATCAGCCCCAGCATTTT CASSVWGGNQPQHF
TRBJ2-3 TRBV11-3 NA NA TGTGCCAGCAGCCAACTAGCTGGGGGTGCGCAGTATTTT CASSQLAGGAQYF
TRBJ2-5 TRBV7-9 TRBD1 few TGTGCCAGCAGCTTAACAGGGGGCCCAGAGACCCAGTACTTC CASSLTGGPETQYF
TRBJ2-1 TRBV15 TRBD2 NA TGTGCCACCAGCAGAGATCGAGTTACCCGGGCGGGAGCCTACAATGAGCAGTTCTTC CATSRDRVTRAGAYNEQFF
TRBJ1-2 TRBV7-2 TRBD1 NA TGTGCCAGCAGCTTAGTAGGGACAGGGGGCAATGGCTACACCTTC CASSLVGTGGNGYTF
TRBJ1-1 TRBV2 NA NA TGTGCCAGCAGTGAACGAGTCACTGAAGCTTTCTTT CASSERVTEAFF
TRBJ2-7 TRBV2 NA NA TGTGCCAGCAGTGACCTAGTTAGCGGAGGGAGCTCCTACGAGCAGTACTTC CASSDLVSGGSSYEQYF
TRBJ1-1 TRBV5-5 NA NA TGTGCCAGCAGCGGTTGGTTAACCGCTGAAGCTTTCTTT CASSGWLTAEAFF
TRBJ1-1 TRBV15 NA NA TGTGCCACCAGCAGAGTGGCGGTGAACACTGAAGCTTTCTTT CATSRVAVNTEAFF
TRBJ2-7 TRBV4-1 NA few TGCGCCAGCAGCCAAGAAGCGGCAAGGGGCTCGTACGAGCAGTACTTC CASSQEAARGSYEQYF